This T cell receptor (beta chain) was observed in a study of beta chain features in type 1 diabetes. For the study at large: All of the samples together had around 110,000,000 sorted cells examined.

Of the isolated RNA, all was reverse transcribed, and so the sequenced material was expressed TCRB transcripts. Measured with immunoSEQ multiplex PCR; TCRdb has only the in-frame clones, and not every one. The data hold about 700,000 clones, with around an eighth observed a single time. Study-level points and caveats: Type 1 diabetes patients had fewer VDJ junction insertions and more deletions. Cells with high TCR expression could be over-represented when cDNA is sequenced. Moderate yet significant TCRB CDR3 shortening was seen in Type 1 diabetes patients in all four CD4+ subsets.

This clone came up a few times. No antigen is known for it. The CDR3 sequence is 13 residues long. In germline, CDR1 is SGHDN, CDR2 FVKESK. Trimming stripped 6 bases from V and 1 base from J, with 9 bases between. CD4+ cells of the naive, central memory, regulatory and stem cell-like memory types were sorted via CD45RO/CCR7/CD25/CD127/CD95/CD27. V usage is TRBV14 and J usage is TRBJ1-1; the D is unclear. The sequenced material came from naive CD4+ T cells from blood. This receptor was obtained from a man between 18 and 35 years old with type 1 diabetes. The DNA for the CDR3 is TGTGCCAGCAGTGAAACTGCGAACACTGAAGCTTTCTTT. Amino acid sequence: CASSETANTEAFF.